This T cell receptor (beta chain) emerged from a study of T cells in localized non-small cell lung cancer. Germline CDR1 and CDR2: SGHKS and YYEKEE (reference sequence). V dropped 4 bases and J dropped 7 bases, with 6 bases sitting between them. The length of the CDR3 is 12 residues. On this clone: As yet, its antigen is unknown.

Study-level results: An association was observed between higher blood T cell density and longer overall survival. Measurement of T cell clonality placed uninvolved adjacent lung highest, above the level in tumor.

This table comes from immunoSEQ multiplex PCR, and its TCRdb copy is limited to in-frame clones, with some not included. Of roughly 76,000 clones in the sample, 80% were seen once. Here the sequenced sample was PBMCs, taken before any cancer treatment. The clonotype originates from a man between 40 and 70 years old with stage II squamous cell lung carcinoma. This rearrangement joins TRBV5-5 to TRBJ1-6; D is uncertain. This CDR3 is CASSLLNSPLHF. In DNA form, the CDR3 reads TGTGCCAGCAGCCTCTTGAATTCACCCCTCCACTTT.